Below, 19 T cell receptor beta chains from the same sample are listed, as sequenced in a study of technical replicates of blood from a handful of donors. The data were produced by immunoSEQ multiplex PCR, yet TCRdb's version contains in-frame clones alone and is incomplete. The profile covers under 70,000 clones, with about 90% appearing a single time and 0.3% to 0.4% taken by the ten largest. The sequencing input was T cells isolated from PBMCs. Source of these receptors: a human donor in good health.

This clone has just a few counts. The chain has TRBV11-2 and TRBJ2-7; D is unresolved. Trimming removed 3 bases at V and 3 bases at J, with 9 bases between. From germline, CDR1 is SGHAT and CDR2 FQNNGV. CDR3 length equals 13 residues. CDR3 DNA: TGTGCCAGCAGCTTTCCTAGTGGCTACGAGCAGTACTTC. Its translation is CASSFPSGYEQYF.

The gene calls are TRBV6-1 and TRBJ2-3; TRBD2 is a possible D gene (5 bases). V was trimmed by 6 bases and J by 5 bases, leaving 18 bases between them. Germline-derived CDR1 and CDR2 are MNHNS and SASEGT. The CDR3 runs 15 residues. In nucleotides, the CDR3 is TGTGCCAGCAGGAGGACTTACCTTCTAGTAGATACGCAGTATTTT. Residues: CASRRTYLLVDTQYF.

The chain links TRBV30 to TRBJ1-4, with 7 bases fitting TRBD1. The CDR3 sequence is 15 residues long. V gave up 2 bases and J gave up 0 bases; unmatched junction bases: 3. Germline lookup yields CDR1 GTSNPN and CDR2 SVGIG (reference sequence). The CDR3 sequence is CAWSSGQATNEKLFF. Here the CDR3 DNA reads TGTGCCTGGAGTTCTGGACAGGCAACTAATGAAAAACTGTTTTTT.

This chain connects TRBV4-1 to TRBJ1-5; D not resolved. Trimming stripped 1 base from V and 3 bases from J, with 10 bases between. Germline V CDR1 and CDR2: MGHRA, YSYEKL. The CDR3 has 15 amino acids. The CDR3 DNA reads as TGCGCCAGCAGCCAAGGGACCGGGAACAATCAGCCCCAGCATTTT. Translation gives CASSQGTGNNQPQHF.

V gene TRBV27 combines with J gene TRBJ1-1; TRBD1 matches at 7 bases. CDR3 length equals 15 residues. The V gene end was trimmed by 5 bases and the J gene end by 1 base; junction bases not matched to a gene: 7. Germline CDR1 is MNHEY and CDR2 is SMNVEV (reference sequence). CDR3 coding DNA: TGTGCCAGCAGTATGTCGGGACAGACGAACACTGAAGCTTTCTTT. The encoded protein is CASSMSGQTNTEAFF.

The V call is TRBV27, the J call TRBJ2-7; 9 nucleotides line up with TRBD1. Germline V gene data show CDR1 as MNHEY and CDR2 as SMNVEV (reference sequence). Trimming at V came to 6 bases and at J to 7 bases, leaving 4 bases not matched to a gene. The CDR3 sequence is 12 residues long. Here the CDR3 DNA reads TGTGCCAGCAGAACAGGGGGCCGTGAGCAGTACTTC. As protein: CASRTGGREQYF.

The chain is built from TRBV9 and TRBJ2-7, with D possibly matching TRBD1 (5 bases). Germline V gene data show CDR1 as SGDLS and CDR2 as YYNGEE. Trimming pared 3 bases from V and 0 bases from J, leaving 13 bases between. The CDR3 has 15 residues. CDR3 sequence: CASSAGGHPSYEQYF. The CDR3 DNA sequence: TGTGCCAGCAGCGCTGGCGGACACCCCTCCTACGAGCAGTACTTC.

The chain combines TRBV19 with TRBJ1-5; 12 nucleotides align to TRBD1. With 7 bases clipped from V and 5 bases from J, the junction kept 9 bases outside the gene matches. This CDR3 spans 16 amino acids. Per the germline V gene, CDR1 is LNHDA and CDR2 is SQIVND (reference sequence). Here the CDR3 reads CASMHMGQGAHQPQHF. Here the CDR3 DNA reads TGTGCCAGTATGCATATGGGACAGGGGGCGCATCAGCCCCAGCATTTT.

The V call is TRBV7-6, the J call TRBJ2-3, with a tentative D call TRBD2 (6 bases). Trimming removed 0 bases from V and 2 bases from J, with 15 bases in between. The CDR3 loop spans 17 amino acids. Germline CDR1 is SGHVS and CDR2 is FNYEAQ. The CDR3 DNA reads as TGTGCCAGCAGCTTAGCTCTTAGCGGAAGCCACACAGATACGCAGTATTTT. This encodes CASSLALSGSHTDTQYF.

V gene TRBV27 combines with J gene TRBJ1-2; tentatively, D is TRBD1 (5 bases). The germline V gene encodes CDR1 MNHEY and CDR2 SMNVEV (reference sequence). This CDR3 is 13 amino acids long. V lost 5 bases and J lost 8, with 15 bases in between. DNA for the CDR3: TGTGCCAGCAGTGGCCAATGGACACTGGGCTACACCTTC. Protein sequence: CASSGQWTLGYTF.

The chain uses TRBV5-1 and TRBJ2-7, with D perhaps TRBD1 (6 bases). V was cut by 5 bases and J by 0 bases, with 15 bases left in between. The CDR3 is made up of 15 amino acids. In germline, CDR1 is SGHRS, CDR2 YFSETQ. The DNA of the CDR3 is TGCGCCAGCAGAACAGGGAGTATAGTCTCCTACGAGCAGTACTTC. This sequence encodes CASRTGSIVSYEQYF.

This sequence joins TRBV30 and TRBJ1-2, with D perhaps TRBD1 (5 bases). Trimming removed 4 bases at V and 4 bases at J, with 13 bases between. This CDR3 is 13 amino acids long. Germline CDR1 reads GTSNPN; CDR2 reads SVGIG (reference sequence). The CDR3 DNA follows: TGTGCCTGGATTAGGGCGACAGCCTATGGCTACACCTTC. This codes for CAWIRATAYGYTF. The whole variable domain, remainder taken from reference TRBV30 and TRBJ1-2, is SQTIHQWPATLVQPVGSPLSLECTVEGTSNPNLYWYRQAAGRGLQLLFYSVGIGQISSEVPQNLSASRPQDRQFILSSKKLLLSDSGFYLCAWIRATAYGYTFGSGTRLTVV.

The chain recombines TRBV10-3 with TRBJ1-2; no clear D. CDR3 size: 14 residues. V lost 3 bases and J 5 bases, leaving 13 bases between the germline ends. The germline V gene has CDR1 ENHRY and CDR2 SYGVKD. CDR3 nucleotides: TGTGCCATCAGTGACTCGCTTCCCCAGTATGGCTACACCTTC. Protein: CAISDSLPQYGYTF.

This chain links TRBV7-3 with TRBJ2-6; D gene uncertain. V shed 5 bases and J shed 0 bases, with 11 bases lying between them. This CDR3 contains 16 residues. Germline lookup yields CDR1 SGHTA and CDR2 FQGTGA. The CDR3 DNA follows: TGTGCCAGCAGCCCCCAGTCCTTCTCTGGGGCCAACGTCCTGACTTTC. This gives the protein CASSPQSFSGANVLTF.

The chain couples TRBV19 to TRBJ1-1, with a tentative D call TRBD1 (6 bases). The germline V gene encodes CDR1 LNHDA and CDR2 SQIVND (reference sequence). CDR3 length: 16 amino acids. V gave up 5 bases and J gave up 3 bases, with 19 bases separating them. CDR3 in amino acids: CASSGTMQGWDTEAFF. CDR3 DNA sequence: TGTGCCAGTAGTGGGACAATGCAGGGATGGGACACTGAAGCTTTCTTT.

The rearrangement links TRBV19 to TRBJ1-1; 11 bases agree with TRBD1. The V segment lost 7 bases and the J segment 3 bases; nucleotides outside the gene matches: 10. CDR3 size: 16 residues. Looked up from germline, CDR1 is LNHDA and CDR2 is SQIVND (reference sequence). This chain's CDR3 is CASKSGTGGSYTEAFF. CDR3 DNA sequence: TGTGCCAGTAAGTCCGGGACAGGGGGTTCCTACACTGAAGCTTTCTTT.

CDR3 bases: TGTGCCAGCAGTTCGACAGGGGCCTACAATGAGCAGTTCTTC. Protein product: CASSSTGAYNEQFF. The chain is built from TRBV7-3 and TRBJ2-1, with 8 positions matching TRBD1. V lost 6 bases, J lost 2 bases, and 3 bases stayed unmatched. Germline CDR1 reads SGHTA; CDR2 reads FQGTGA. The CDR3 consists of 14 residues.

This chain joins TRBV12-5 and TRBJ2-6, with 10 bases aligning to TRBD2. The CDR3 consists of 17 residues. Germline CDR1 reads LGHNT; CDR2 reads FRNRAP. J was trimmed by 4 bases and V by 6 bases; bases with no gene match: 9. Here the CDR3 DNA reads TGTGCTAGTGGCCCCACTAGCGGGAATCCCGGGGCCAACGTCCTGACTTTC. It is translated as CASGPTSGNPGANVLTF.

The chain joins TRBV27 to TRBJ1-2, with 11 bases identical to TRBD1. The CDR3 runs to 17 residues. The germline gives CDR1 MNHEY, CDR2 SMNVEV (reference sequence). J was trimmed by 2 bases and V by 2 bases; bases with no gene match: 7. CDR3 region: CASSLLGQGAQNYGYTF. The CDR3 nucleotides read TGTGCCAGCAGTTTACTCGGACAGGGGGCGCAAAACTATGGCTACACCTTC.